This passage covers 20 T cell receptor beta chains from one sample sequenced in a study of shared clonotypes between healthy human individuals. The data were produced by immunoSEQ multiplex PCR, yet TCRdb's version contains in-frame clones alone and is incomplete. Of 600,000 to 800,000 clones listed, approximately 72% were seen once; the top ten hold under 2%. The sequenced sample consisted of memory CD4+ T cells sorted from blood. The sample's subset: CD45RA-negative fraction. These receptors all come from a woman aged 25 to 45 in good health.

This clone has only a few counts. The CDR3 region is CASSVLAGRTDTQYF. DNA for the CDR3: TGTGCCAGCAGCGTACTAGCGGGACGCACAGATACGCAGTATTTT. This chain joins TRBV9 and TRBJ2-3, with TRBD2 matching over 9 bases. CDR3 size: 15 residues. J was trimmed by 1 base and V by 1 base; bases with no gene match: 1. The germline gives CDR1 SGDLS, CDR2 YYNGEE.

The chain recombines TRBV6-1 with TRBJ2-7, with D perhaps being TRBD1 or TRBD2 (5 bases each). With 2 bases removed from V and 7 bases from J, the gap between germline ends came to 15 bases. Germline V CDR1 and CDR2: MNHNS, SASEGT. This CDR3 has 14 residues. CDR3 sequence reads: CASSEFQGTGEQYF. DNA for the CDR3: TGTGCCAGCAGTGAATTCCAGGGAACGGGGGAGCAGTACTTC.

This chain joins TRBV28 and TRBJ1-5; 7 nucleotides line up with TRBD1. The V segment lost 5 bases and the J segment 6 bases; nucleotides outside the gene matches: 16. The length of the CDR3 is 17 residues. Germline loops: CDR1 MDHEN, CDR2 SYDVKM. The CDR3 DNA reads TGTGCCAGCAGTCTAAGACCCCGGGACAGTCGGGCTCAGCCCCAGCATTTT. Translation gives CASSLRPRDSRAQPQHF. Filled out from reference TRBV28 and TRBJ1-5, the complete variable domain reads DVKVTQSSRYLVKRTGEKVFLECVQDMDHENMFWYRQDPGLGLRLIYFSYDVKMKEKGDIPEGYSVSREKKERFSLILESASTNQTSMYLCASSLRPRDSRAQPQHFGDGTRLSIL.

V gene TRBV5-4 combines with J gene TRBJ2-7, with 8 bases identical to TRBD1. Germline CDR1 reads SGHNT; CDR2 reads YYREEE (reference sequence). V lost 4 bases to trimming and J lost 0 bases; unmatched junction nucleotides: 3. The CDR3 extends over 14 amino acids. The CDR3 nucleotides are TGTGCCAGCAGCCCGACAGGGGTCTCCTACGAGCAGTACTTC. Translated: CASSPTGVSYEQYF. The full variable domain, in which reference TRBV5-4 and TRBJ2-7 provide the parts outside the CDR3, is ETGVTQSPTHLIKTRGQQVTLRCSSQSGHNTVSWYQQALGQGPQFIFQYYREEENGRGNFPPRFSGLQFPNYSSELNVNALELDDSALYLCASSPTGVSYEQYFGPGTRLTVT.

As to this clone: Other DNA sequences within the sample encode an identical CDR3. V gene TRBV19 combines with J gene TRBJ1-1; 8 nucleotides match TRBD1. Germline-derived CDR1 and CDR2 are LNHDA and SQIVND (reference sequence). Unmatched junction bases numbered 5, after V lost 3 bases and J lost 5 bases. This CDR3 comprises 14 residues. The CDR3 protein is CASSIQGAGTEAFF. The CDR3 region has the DNA TGTGCCAGTAGTATTCAGGGGGCAGGGACTGAAGCTTTCTTT.

The chain uses TRBV5-4 and TRBJ2-7, with D perhaps TRBD1 (5 bases). This CDR3 is built from 13 residues. Between the trimmed V and J ends, which lost 4 bases and 2 bases, there was a span of 10 bases. Germline CDR1 and CDR2: SGHNT and YYREEE (reference sequence). The CDR3: CASSEDKTYEQYF. The CDR3 DNA reads TGTGCCAGCAGCGAGGACAAGACCTACGAGCAGTACTTC.

This clone was recorded once. V usage is TRBV5-1 and J usage is TRBJ1-2, with D possibly being TRBD1 (5 bases). The V gene lost 2 bases and the J gene lost 0 bases, with 14 bases spanning the gap. The CDR3 has 16 amino acids. Germline lookup yields CDR1 SGHRS and CDR2 YFSETQ. The chain's CDR3 is CASSLMDISPNYGYTF. The CDR3 DNA reads TGCGCCAGCAGCTTAATGGACATCTCTCCTAACTATGGCTACACCTTC.

The rearrangement links TRBV2 to TRBJ2-1; D gene ambiguous. The length of the CDR3 is 14 residues. The germline V and J ends were trimmed by 2 bases and 2 bases, with 7 bases remaining between them. Germline CDR1 is SNHLY and CDR2 is FYNNEI. The CDR3 DNA reads as TGTGCCAGCAGTGAATTCAGGACCTACAATGAGCAGTTCTTC. It specifies CASSEFRTYNEQFF.

The chain carries TRBV2 and TRBJ1-5; D is uncertain. Germline V gives CDR1 SNHLY, CDR2 FYNNEI. V was pared by 2 bases and J by 4 bases, with 6 bases between. This CDR3 is built from 13 residues. This CDR3 is CASSELRNQPQHF. In nucleotides, the CDR3 is TGTGCCAGCAGTGAACTAAGGAATCAGCCCCAGCATTTT. Supplemented by reference TRBV2 and TRBJ1-5, the full variable domain reads EPEVTQTPSHQVTQMGQEVILRCVPISNHLYFYWYRQILGQKVEFLVSFYNNEISEKSEIFDDQFSVERPDGSNFTLKIRSTKLEDSAMYFCASSELRNQPQHFGDGTRLSIL.

J is TRBJ2-7 and V is TRBV4-1; D remains ambiguous. The CDR3 sequence is 16 residues long. Germline V gene sequence: CDR1 MGHRA, CDR2 YSYEKL. Trimming stripped 0 bases from V and 3 bases from J, with 15 bases between. DNA of the CDR3: TGCGCCAGCAGCCAAGAGAGAGTTGGGCTGAGCTACGAGCAGTACTTC. Translating gives CASSQERVGLSYEQYF.

V is TRBV6-1 and J is TRBJ1-5; D is possibly TRBD1 (5 bases). The CDR3 contains 17 residues. CDR1 MNHNS and CDR2 SASEGT come from the germline V gene. The V end was cut by 2 bases, the J end by 4 bases, with 18 bases between. DNA for the CDR3: TGTGCCAGCAGTGAAAGCCCCGCCAGGGCCGCGAATCAGCCCCAGCATTTT. Protein sequence: CASSESPARAANQPQHF.

For the CDR3, the DNA is TGTGCCAGCAAGGGTCCCTCGGTGGGCAGCCGGTTCGTTGAAGCTTTCTTT. It translates to CASKGPSVGSRFVEAFF. The V and J genes are TRBV25-1 and TRBJ1-1; D gene ambiguous. CDR1 MGHDK and CDR2 SYGVNS come from the germline V gene. This CDR3 has 17 residues. V shed 7 bases and J shed 7 bases, with 28 bases lying between them.

This chain links TRBV18 with TRBJ2-2; TRBD1 agrees at 8 bases. Germline CDR1 and CDR2: KGHSH and LQKENI. The ends lost 0 bases at V and 6 bases at J; junction bases unmatched: 0. This CDR3 contains 14 residues. This CDR3 is CASSPPGQAGELFF. CDR3 DNA: TGTGCCAGCTCACCACCGGGACAGGCCGGGGAGCTGTTTTTT.

This clone was observed at least ten times. The genes are TRBV14 and TRBJ2-5; D gene ambiguous. Germline CDR1 is SGHDN and CDR2 is FVKESK. This CDR3 comprises 13 residues. The V and J ends lost 0 bases and 1 base respectively, with 3 bases between them. The CDR3 DNA reads as TGTGCCAGCAGCCAAGAGGGCCAAGAGACCCAGTACTTC. Encoded protein: CASSQEGQETQYF.

The chain joins TRBV4-1 to TRBJ1-2; 12 nucleotides align to TRBD1. Germline V lookup: CDR1 MGHRA, CDR2 YSYEKL. The CDR3 has 17 amino acids. V shed 5 bases, J shed 0 bases, and the junction held 7 bases outside the gene matches. CDR3 amino acids: CASSAAGQGAANYGYTF. The CDR3 DNA reads TGCGCCAGCAGCGCGGCGGGACAGGGGGCCGCTAACTATGGCTACACCTTC.

This clone appeared a few times. The V and J genes are TRBV28 and TRBJ2-5; 10 nucleotides line up with TRBD2. Germline assignment: CDR1 MDHEN and CDR2 SYDVKM. The CDR3 totals 17 residues. The J segment lost 5 bases and the V segment lost 6 bases, leaving 15 bases of the junction unmatched. The CDR3 DNA sequence: TGTGCCAGCAGCCTCAGGGGTAGCGGGAGGCCTGGGGAGACCCAGTACTTC. Its translation: CASSLRGSGRPGETQYF.

This clone has just one count. Here the CDR3 DNA reads TGTGCCAGCAGTCCCCTGCCGGGAGGGCAGCACGAGCAGTACTTC. Translating it yields CASSPLPGGQHEQYF. V usage is TRBV6-6 and J usage is TRBJ2-7, with 8 bases fitting TRBD2. The junction had 11 bases not matched to a gene; V was cut back by 5 bases and J by 5 bases. Germline V lookup: CDR1 MNHNY, CDR2 SVGAGI (reference sequence). The CDR3 is 15 residues long.

The chain recombines TRBV11-3 with TRBJ2-1, with 8 bases matching TRBD1. CDR1 and CDR2 from the germline V gene are SGHNT and YENEEA. CDR3 length equals 14 residues. Trimming removed 5 bases from V and 7 bases from J; junction bases left unmatched: 7. The CDR3 loop is CASSPGQGRNEQFF. The CDR3 nucleotides are TGTGCCAGCAGCCCCGGACAGGGCAGGAATGAGCAGTTCTTC. Full variable domain (remainder filled in from reference TRBV11-3 and TRBJ2-1): EAGVVQSPRYKIIEKKQPVAFWCNPISGHNTLYWYLQNLGQGPELLIRYENEEAVDDSQLPKDRFSAERLKGVDSTLKIQPAELGDSAVYLCASSPGQGRNEQFFGPGTRLTVL.

This clone has at least ten counts. The rearrangement links TRBV25-1 to TRBJ2-5; D is undetermined. The germline V gene encodes CDR1 MGHDK and CDR2 SYGVNS. V was clipped by 8 bases and J by 1 base, with 8 bases between them. This CDR3 spans 12 amino acids. For the CDR3, the DNA is TGTGCCAGCTCCAGGACCCAAGAGACCCAGTACTTC. The encoded protein is CASSRTQETQYF.

The CDR3 DNA reads TGTGCCAGCAGGATTGAACGGGAGGATGGGAATGAGCAGTTCTTC. Its translation is CASRIEREDGNEQFF. The J gene is TRBJ2-1, the V gene TRBV6-4; TRBD2 aligns across 7 bases. Germline V gene lookup returns CDR1 MRHNA and CDR2 SNTAGT. The CDR3 loop spans 15 amino acids. Trimming at V came to 6 bases and at J to 7 bases, leaving 12 bases not matched to a gene.